This TCR beta chain was identified during a study of T cells in Graves' hyperthyroidism and ophthalmopathy. Disease duration was under 3 months in the ophthalmopathy patients, who also had a Clinical Activity Score of at least 3 and a NOSPECS grade of at least 4. Ten or more counts support this clonotype. Its antigen is as yet unknown. RNA transcripts provided the source from which TCR beta CDR3 regions were amplified. In the first-round RT-PCR of the TCR CDR3, the HTBI primer set was used. From the multiplex PCR reads, TCRdb called clonotypes with MiXCR, one entry per CDR3 protein. The data contain 400,000 or so distinct CDR3 sequences, 14% of them seen just once; the ten biggest clones take up less than 20%. The CDR3 extends over 14 amino acids. Trimming took off 5 bases at V and 8 bases at J, with 16 bases between the two ends. Germline CDR1 reads MNHNS; CDR2 reads SASEGT. General study points: Most clonotypes expanded in thyroid above 0.001 were likewise present in blood.

V usage is TRBV6-1 and J usage is TRBJ2-1; the D gene could be TRBD1 or TRBD2 (5 bases each). This clonotype was sampled from a woman aged 25-40 years with Graves' ophthalmopathy. Sequencing was performed on blood. The CDR3 sequence: CASSPGPSLDEQFF. In nucleotides, the CDR3 is TGTGCCAGCAGTCCGGGACCGAGTTTAGATGAGCAGTTCTTC.